This TCR beta chain is drawn from a study of blood T cell repertoires in COVID-19. This table comes from immunoSEQ multiplex PCR, and its TCRdb copy is limited to in-frame clones, with some not included. The sample lists roughly 160,000 clones; approximately 80% were seen once. The receptor was isolated from a woman between 55 and 75 years old who had recovered from COVID-19. Sequencing input: PBMCs or T cells enriched from blood (not recorded which).

The CDR3 reads CASSRKGYYEQYF. The DNA of the CDR3 is TGTGCCAGCAGCCGTAAGGGGTACTACGAGCAGTACTTC. The chain recombines TRBV7-2 with TRBJ2-7; D is perhaps TRBD1 (5 bases). The CDR3 has 13 residues. V lost 5 bases, J lost 3 bases, and 11 bases lay in between. CDR1 and CDR2 (germline): SGHTA, FQGNSA.